Reported below is one T cell receptor (beta chain). CDR3 length equals 14 residues. With 3 bases removed from V and 6 bases from J, the gap between germline ends came to 15 bases. In germline, CDR1 is KGHSH, CDR2 LQKENI. This sample is part of a study of blood T cell repertoires in COVID-19. Study context: COVID-19 samples collected from the United States, Italy and Spain covered acute and convalescent phases. T cells, B-cell-depleted T cells, or PBMCs provided the cDNA or gDNA that served as material.

As originally analysed: Reference gene primer amplification yielded estimated nucleated cell counts. Assay: immunoSEQ multiplex PCR; the TCRdb copy retains only in-frame clones and omits some. V and J calls and clone size come straight from that table; D and trimming were deduced from the DNA. This table holds 30,000 to 40,000 clones, around 90% found once. The specimen sequenced was peripheral blood. This clonotype was sampled from a man aged 60 to 75 with active or convalescent COVID-19. V gene TRBV18 combines with J gene TRBJ2-7, with D tentatively TRBD1 (5 bases). The CDR3 reads CASSPSQGTGEQYF. Here the CDR3 DNA reads TGTGCCAGCTCACCGAGTCAGGGAACGGGCGAGCAGTACTTC.